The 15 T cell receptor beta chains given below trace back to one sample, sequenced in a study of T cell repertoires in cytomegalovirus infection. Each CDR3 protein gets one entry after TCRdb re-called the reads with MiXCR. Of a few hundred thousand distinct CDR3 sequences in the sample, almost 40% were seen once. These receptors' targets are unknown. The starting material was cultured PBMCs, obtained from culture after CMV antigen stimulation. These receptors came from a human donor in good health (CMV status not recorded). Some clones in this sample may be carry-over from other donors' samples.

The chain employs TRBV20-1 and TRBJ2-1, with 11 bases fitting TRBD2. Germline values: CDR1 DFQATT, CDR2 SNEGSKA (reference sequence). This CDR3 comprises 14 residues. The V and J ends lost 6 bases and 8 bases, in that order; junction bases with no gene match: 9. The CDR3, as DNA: TGCAGTGCGGAGGGACTAGCGGCAAGGGATGAGCAGTTCTTC. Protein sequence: CSAEGLAARDEQFF.

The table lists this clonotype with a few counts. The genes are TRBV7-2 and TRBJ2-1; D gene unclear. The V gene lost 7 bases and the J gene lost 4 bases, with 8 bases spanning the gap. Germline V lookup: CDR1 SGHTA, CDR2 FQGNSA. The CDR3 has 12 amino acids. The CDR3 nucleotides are TGTGCCAGCATCACCGGTTACAATGAGCAGTTCTTC. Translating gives CASITGYNEQFF.

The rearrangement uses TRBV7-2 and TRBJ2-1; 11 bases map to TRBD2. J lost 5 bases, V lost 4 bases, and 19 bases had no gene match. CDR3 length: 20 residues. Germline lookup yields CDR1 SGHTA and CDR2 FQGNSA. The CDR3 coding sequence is TGTGCCAGCAGCTCCCCCTGGGGACAGCCGGGACTAGCGGAGCACAATGAGCAGTTCTTC. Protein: CASSSPWGQPGLAEHNEQFF.

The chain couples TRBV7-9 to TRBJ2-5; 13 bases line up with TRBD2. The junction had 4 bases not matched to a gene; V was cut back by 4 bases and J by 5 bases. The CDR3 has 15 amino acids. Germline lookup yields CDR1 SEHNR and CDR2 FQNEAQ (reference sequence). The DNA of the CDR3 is TGTGCCAGCAGCTGGACTAGCGGGGGTCTCGAGACCCAGTACTTC. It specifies CASSWTSGGLETQYF.

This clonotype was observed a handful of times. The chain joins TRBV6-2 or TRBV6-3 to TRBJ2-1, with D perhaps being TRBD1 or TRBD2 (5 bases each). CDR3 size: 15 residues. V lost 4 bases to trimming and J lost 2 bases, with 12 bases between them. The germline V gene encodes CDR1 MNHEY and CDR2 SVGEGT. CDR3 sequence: CASSLRGDPYNEQFF. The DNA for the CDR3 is TGTGCCAGCAGTTTAAGAGGGGACCCCTACAATGAGCAGTTCTTC.

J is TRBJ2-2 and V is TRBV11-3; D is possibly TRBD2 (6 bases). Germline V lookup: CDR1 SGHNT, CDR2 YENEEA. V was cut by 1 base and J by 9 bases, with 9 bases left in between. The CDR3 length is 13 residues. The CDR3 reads CASSLGEDRELFF. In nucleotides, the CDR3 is TGTGCCAGCAGCTTAGGGGAGGACCGGGAGCTGTTTTTT.

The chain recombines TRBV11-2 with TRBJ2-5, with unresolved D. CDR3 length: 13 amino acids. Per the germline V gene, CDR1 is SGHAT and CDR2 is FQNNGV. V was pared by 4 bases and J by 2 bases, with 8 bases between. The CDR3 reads CASSYRPQETQYF. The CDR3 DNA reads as TGTGCCAGCAGCTACCGGCCTCAAGAGACCCAGTACTTC. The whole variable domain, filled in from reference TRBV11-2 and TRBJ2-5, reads EAGVAQSPRYKIIEKRQSVAFWCNPISGHATLYWYQQILGQGPKLLIQFQNNGVVDDSQLPKDRFSAERLKGVDSTLKIQPAKLEDSAVYLCASSYRPQETQYFGPGTRLLVL.

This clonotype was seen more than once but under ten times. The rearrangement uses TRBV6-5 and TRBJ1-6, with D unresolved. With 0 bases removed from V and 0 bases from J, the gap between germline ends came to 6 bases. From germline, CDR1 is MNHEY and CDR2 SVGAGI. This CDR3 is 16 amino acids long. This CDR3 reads CASSYSTSSYNSPLHF. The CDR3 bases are TGTGCCAGCAGTTACTCGACAAGCTCCTATAATTCACCCCTCCACTTT.

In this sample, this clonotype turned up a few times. CDR3 sequence reads: CASSLSSTGGREKLFF. The CDR3 DNA reads TGTGCCAGCAGTTTATCGTCGACAGGGGGGCGTGAAAAACTGTTTTTT. The gene calls are TRBV27 and TRBJ1-4; 9 nucleotides align to TRBD1. This CDR3 region has 16 residues. The germline CDR1 and CDR2 sequences are MNHEY and SMNVEV (reference sequence). J gave up 7 bases and V 0 bases, and 6 bases lay outside the gene matches.

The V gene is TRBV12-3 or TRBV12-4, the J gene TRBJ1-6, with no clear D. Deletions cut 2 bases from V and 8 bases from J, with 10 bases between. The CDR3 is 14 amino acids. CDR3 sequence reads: CASSLSSRDSPLHF. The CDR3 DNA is TGTGCCAGCAGTTTAAGTTCCCGGGATTCACCCCTCCACTTT.

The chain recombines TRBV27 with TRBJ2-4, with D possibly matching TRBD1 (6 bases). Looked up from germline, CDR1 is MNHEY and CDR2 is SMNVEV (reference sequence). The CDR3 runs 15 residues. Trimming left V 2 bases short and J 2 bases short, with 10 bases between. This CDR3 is CASSLTGWPKNIQYF. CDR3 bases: TGTGCCAGCAGTTTAACAGGGTGGCCCAAAAACATTCAGTACTTC.

The CDR3 sequence is CSARARQGADTQYF. CDR3 bases: TGCAGTGCTAGAGCCCGACAGGGAGCAGATACGCAGTATTTT. This rearrangement joins TRBV20-1 to TRBJ2-3; TRBD1 agrees at 7 bases. The CDR3 runs to 14 residues. CDR1 and CDR2 from the germline V gene are DFQATT and SNEGSKA (reference sequence). V was pared by 1 base and J by 4 bases, with 5 bases of the junction left unmatched.

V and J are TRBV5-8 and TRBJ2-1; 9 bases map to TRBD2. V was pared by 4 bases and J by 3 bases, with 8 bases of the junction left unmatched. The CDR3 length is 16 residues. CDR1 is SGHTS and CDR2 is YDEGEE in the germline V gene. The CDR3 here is CASSPYRGGGYNEQFF. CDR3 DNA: TGTGCCAGCAGCCCCTACCGCGGGGGGGGCTACAATGAGCAGTTCTTC.

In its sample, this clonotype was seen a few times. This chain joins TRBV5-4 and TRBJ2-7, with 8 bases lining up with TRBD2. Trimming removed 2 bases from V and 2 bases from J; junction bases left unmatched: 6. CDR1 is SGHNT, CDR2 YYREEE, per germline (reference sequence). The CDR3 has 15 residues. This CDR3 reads CASSFSQRGPYEQYF. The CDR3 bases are TGTGCCAGCAGCTTCTCCCAGCGGGGGCCCTACGAGCAGTACTTC.

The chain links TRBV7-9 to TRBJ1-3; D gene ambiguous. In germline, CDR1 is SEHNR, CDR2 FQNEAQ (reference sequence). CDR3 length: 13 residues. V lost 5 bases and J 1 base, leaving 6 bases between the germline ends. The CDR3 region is CASSRYSGNTIYF. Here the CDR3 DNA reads TGTGCCAGCAGCCGATATTCTGGAAACACCATATATTTT.